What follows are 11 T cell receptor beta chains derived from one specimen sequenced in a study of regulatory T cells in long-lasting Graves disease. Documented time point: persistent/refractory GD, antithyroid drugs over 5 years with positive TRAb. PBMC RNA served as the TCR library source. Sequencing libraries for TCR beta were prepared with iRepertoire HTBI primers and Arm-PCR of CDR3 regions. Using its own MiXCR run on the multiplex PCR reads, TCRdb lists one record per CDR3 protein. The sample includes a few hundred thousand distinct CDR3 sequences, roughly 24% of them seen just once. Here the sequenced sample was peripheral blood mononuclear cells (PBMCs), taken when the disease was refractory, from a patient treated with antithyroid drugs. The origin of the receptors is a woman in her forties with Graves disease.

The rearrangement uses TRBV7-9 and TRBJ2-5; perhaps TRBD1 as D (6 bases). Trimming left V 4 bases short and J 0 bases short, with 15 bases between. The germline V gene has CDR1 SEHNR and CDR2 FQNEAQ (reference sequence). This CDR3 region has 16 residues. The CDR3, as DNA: TGTGCCAGCAGCTCCACCGGAGGACAGTACCAAGAGACCCAGTACTTC. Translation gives CASSSTGGQYQETQYF. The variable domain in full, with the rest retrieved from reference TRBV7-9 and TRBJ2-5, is DTGVSQNPRHKITKRGQNVTFRCDPISEHNRLYWYRQTLGQGPEFLTYFQNEAQLEKSRLLSDRFSAERPKGSFSTLEIQRTEQGDSAMYLCASSSTGGQYQETQYFGPGTRLLVL.

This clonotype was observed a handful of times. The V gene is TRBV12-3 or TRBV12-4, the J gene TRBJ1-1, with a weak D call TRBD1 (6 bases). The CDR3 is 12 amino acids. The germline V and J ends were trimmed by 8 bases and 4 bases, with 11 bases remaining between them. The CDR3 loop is CASATGFTEAFF. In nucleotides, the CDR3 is TGTGCCAGCGCAACAGGGTTCACTGAAGCTTTCTTT.

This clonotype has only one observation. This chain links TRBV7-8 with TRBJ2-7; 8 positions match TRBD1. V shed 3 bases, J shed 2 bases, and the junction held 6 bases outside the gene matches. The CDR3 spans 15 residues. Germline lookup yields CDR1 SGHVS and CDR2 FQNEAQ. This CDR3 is CASSLDRAPPYEQYF. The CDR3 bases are TGTGCCAGCAGCTTGGACAGGGCCCCACCCTACGAGCAGTACTTC.

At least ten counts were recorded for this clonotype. The CDR3 loop reads CASSLKIGASGVIQETQYF. The CDR3 DNA reads TGTGCCAGCAGTTTAAAGATCGGGGCTAGCGGAGTAATACAAGAGACCCAGTACTTC. This chain uses TRBV28 with TRBJ2-5; TRBD2 matches 7 bases. Trimming removed 2 bases from V and 2 bases from J; junction bases left unmatched: 17. Germline V gives CDR1 MDHEN, CDR2 SYDVKM. The CDR3 spans 19 residues.

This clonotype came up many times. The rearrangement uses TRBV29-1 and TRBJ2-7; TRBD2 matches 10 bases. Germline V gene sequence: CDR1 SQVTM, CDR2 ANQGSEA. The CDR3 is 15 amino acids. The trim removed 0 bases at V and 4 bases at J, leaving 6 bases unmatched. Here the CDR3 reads CSVEDEAGGPYEQYF. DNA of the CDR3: TGCAGCGTTGAAGACGAAGCGGGAGGGCCATACGAGCAGTACTTC.

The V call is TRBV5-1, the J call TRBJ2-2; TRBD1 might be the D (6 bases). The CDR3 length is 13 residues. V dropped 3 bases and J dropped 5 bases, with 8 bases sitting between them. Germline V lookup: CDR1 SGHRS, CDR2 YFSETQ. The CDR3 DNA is TGCGCCAGCAGCTGGACAGTGACCGGGGAGCTGTTTTTT. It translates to CASSWTVTGELFF. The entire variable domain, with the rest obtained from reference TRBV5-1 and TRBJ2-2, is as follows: KAGVTQTPRYLIKTRGQQVTLSCSPISGHRSVSWYQQTPGQGLQFLFEYFSETQRNKGNFPGRFSGRQFSNSRSEMNVSTLELGDSALYLCASSWTVTGELFFGEGSRLTVL.

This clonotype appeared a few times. In nucleotides, the CDR3 is TGTGCCAGCAGCCAAGAGGGACAATTAAATCAGCCCCAGCATTTT. Protein: CASSQEGQLNQPQHF. This sequence joins TRBV4-2 and TRBJ1-5; the D gene is possibly TRBD1 (6 bases). Germline values: CDR1 LGHNA, CDR2 YNFKEQ. V lost 0 bases, J lost 4 bases, and 10 bases lay in between. There are 15 residues in the CDR3.

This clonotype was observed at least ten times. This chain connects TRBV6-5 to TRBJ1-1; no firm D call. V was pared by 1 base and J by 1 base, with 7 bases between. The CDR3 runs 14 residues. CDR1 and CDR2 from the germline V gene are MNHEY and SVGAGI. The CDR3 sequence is CASSYLESNTEAFF. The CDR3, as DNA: TGTGCCAGCAGTTACTTAGAGTCGAACACTGAAGCTTTCTTT.

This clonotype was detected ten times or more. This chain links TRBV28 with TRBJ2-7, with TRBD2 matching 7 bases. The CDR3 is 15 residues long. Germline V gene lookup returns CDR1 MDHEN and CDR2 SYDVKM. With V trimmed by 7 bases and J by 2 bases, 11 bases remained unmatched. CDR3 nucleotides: TGTGCCAGCACCCCCAGACTAGCTTTAACCTACGAGCAGTACTTC. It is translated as CASTPRLALTYEQYF.

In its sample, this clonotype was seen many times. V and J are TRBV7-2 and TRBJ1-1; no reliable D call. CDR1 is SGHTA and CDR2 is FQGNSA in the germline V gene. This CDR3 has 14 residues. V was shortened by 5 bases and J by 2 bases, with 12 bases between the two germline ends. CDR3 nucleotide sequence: TGTGCCAGCAGCCCCTGGACGTTAAACACTGAAGCTTTCTTT. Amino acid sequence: CASSPWTLNTEAFF.

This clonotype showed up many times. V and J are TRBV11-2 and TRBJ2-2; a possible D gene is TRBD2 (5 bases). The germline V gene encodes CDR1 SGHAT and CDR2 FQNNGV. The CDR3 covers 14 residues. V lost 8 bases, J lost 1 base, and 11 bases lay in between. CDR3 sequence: CASGVSGNTGELFF. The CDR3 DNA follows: TGTGCCAGCGGTGTCAGCGGGAACACCGGGGAGCTGTTTTTT.